The next 2 T cell receptor beta chains were all read from a single sample in a study of cytomegalovirus exposure and HLA in healthy donors (dated by TCRdb to about 2017). Library prep was done by the immunoSEQ multiplex PCR assay. The multiplex PCR relied on a mix of 60 forward primers for TCR Vbeta segments and 13 reverse primers for TCR Jbeta segments. The table was pulled from immuneACCESS by TCRdb, which kept in-frame rearrangements only. Such tables lose some clones; where checked, under half of the loss comes from unresolved V genes, and the rest has no known cause. In all, the sample holds around 180,000 clones, and about 80% of those were seen once. Together, the top ten hold roughly 0.5% of the sample. What was sequenced was PBMCs. The receptors here all came from a woman between 50 and 59 years old in good health and CMV-seronegative.

This chain joins TRBV4-2 and TRBJ2-7; D is perhaps TRBD2 (5 bases). The germline gives CDR1 LGHNA, CDR2 YNFKEQ. The CDR3 sequence is 15 residues long. The V end was cut by 4 bases, the J end by 0 bases, with 13 bases between. The CDR3 bases are TGTGCCAGCAGCCTACGGGATGAGCCCTCCTACGAGCAGTACTTC. Its translation: CASSLRDEPSYEQYF.

The chain is built from TRBV28 and TRBJ1-5, with 7 bases aligning to TRBD1. The length of the CDR3 is 14 residues. The V and J ends lost 7 bases and 4 bases, in that order; junction bases with no gene match: 7. Germline V gene sequence: CDR1 MDHEN, CDR2 SYDVKM. The DNA of the CDR3 is TGTGCCAGCAATAAGGGGGCAAAGAATCAGCCCCAGCATTTT. This encodes CASNKGAKNQPQHF.